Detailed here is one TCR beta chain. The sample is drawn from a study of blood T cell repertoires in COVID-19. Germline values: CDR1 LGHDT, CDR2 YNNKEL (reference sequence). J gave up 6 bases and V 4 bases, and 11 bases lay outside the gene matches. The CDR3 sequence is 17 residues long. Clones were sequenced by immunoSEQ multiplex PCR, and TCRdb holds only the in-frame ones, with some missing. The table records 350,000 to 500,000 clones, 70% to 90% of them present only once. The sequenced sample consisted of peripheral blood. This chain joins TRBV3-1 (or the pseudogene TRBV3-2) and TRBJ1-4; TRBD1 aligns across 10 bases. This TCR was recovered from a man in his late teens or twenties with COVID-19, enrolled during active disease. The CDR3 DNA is TGTGCCAGCAGCCCAGCTCGAGGGGGACAGGGGTATGAAAAACTGTTTTTT. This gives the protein CASSPARGGQGYEKLFF.